This TCR beta chain originates from a study of human T cells and chemical hapten exposure. Overall study context: Patch testing was performed with 0.01% DPC on the upper back, with reading at 6 days.

Germline lookup yields CDR1 KGHSH and CDR2 LQKENI. The CDR3 spans 14 residues. To note about this clonotype: Its antigen is not known. This may come from a read error, since a much larger clone is one base off.

TCRdb reprocessed the RACE reads via MiXCR and lists one record per CDR3 protein. This table holds some 80,000 distinct CDR3 sequences, around a tenth found once. Stated time point: patch test 2, 6 weeks after DPC sensitization. Specified treatment: therapeutic diphenylcyclopropenone sensitization with weekly scalp DPC. Points from the study as a whole: Healthy people's immune response may differ from that of the donors, who had alopecia.

Sequenced material: whole blood, taken in connection with sensitization to the hapten diphenylcyclopropenone (DPC). This TCR came from a man aged 18 to 29 with alopecia areata. Some clones in this sample may be carry-over from other donors' samples. The V and J genes are TRBV18 and TRBJ2-5; D not resolved. CDR3 sequence (DNA): TGTGTCAGCTCACCTGTAGCAGAACAAGAGACCCAGTACTTC. This encodes CVSSPVAEQETQYF.